This TCR beta chain stems from a study of T cells after yellow fever vaccination. On the study more broadly: Libraries from low-cell-number fractions were prepared with the SMART-Seq v4 Ultra Low Input RNA kit. Study-level findings and limits: It was a small share of clonotypes that appeared in both CD4 and CD8 compartments. A secondary response was less intense yet reached its peak sooner, at day 5 versus 15.

By proportion, this clonotype is medium-sized (0.01 to 0.1%). Its antigen is undetermined. TCR cDNA was made by 5'RACE template switching, adding a universal primer site and UMIs. TCRdb reanalysed the 5' RACE reads using MiXCR and keeps one entry per CDR3 protein. The sample contains more than 95,000 distinct CDR3 sequences, around 15% of which appear only once. Trimming took 3 bases from V and 6 from J, leaving 13 bases between them. Per germline, CDR1 KGHDR and CDR2 SFDVKD. The CDR3 runs 15 residues. Sequenced here: CD8+ T cells sorted from PBMCs, sampled 5 days after the yellow fever booster vaccination. This receptor was obtained from a man aged 18 to 29 who received the YFV17D yellow fever vaccine. This rearrangement joins TRBV24-1 to TRBJ2-2; D unclear. The CDR3 DNA sequence: TGTGCCACCAGTGATGAGAGTAGGACCTCCGGGGAGCTGTTTTTT. Residues: CATSDESRTSGELFF.